Listed below are T cell receptor beta chains from one sample, sequenced in a study of identical twins. TCRdb reanalysed the 5' RACE reads using MiXCR and keeps one entry per CDR3 protein. The table records about 250,000 distinct CDR3 sequences, 6% to 8% of them present only once. The data also belong to a second study, concerning yellow fever vaccine responses in identical twins.

The material sequenced was CD8+ T cells sorted from blood. Source of these receptors: a woman aged 18-29 years in good health. CDR3s include the opening cysteine and the closing phenylalanine or tryptophan.

j_gene,v_gene,CDR3aa
TRBJ2-1,TRBV7-8,CASSLAGGINEQFF
TRBJ2-5,TRBV10-3,CAISESGQGGGETQYF
TRBJ2-6,TRBV6-1,CASSESDSSGANVLTF
TRBJ2-2,TRBV6-2/TRBV6-3,CASSYTLAGNTGELFF
TRBJ2-3,TRBV10-3,CAISESWAARDTQYF
TRBJ2-1,TRBV27,CASSLVAVAYNEQFF
TRBJ2-1,TRBV5-1,CASSLRGQGPILFQYNEQFF
TRBJ1-1,TRBV7-9,CASSLDVTEAFF
TRBJ1-4,TRBV20-1,CSARVFATNEKLFF
TRBJ2-1,TRBV13,CASSVYTSGSNEQFF
TRBJ2-7,TRBV7-9,CASSGGTSGAYEQYF
TRBJ1-1,TRBV28,CASTFGNTGAFF
TRBJ2-5,TRBV25-1,CAISLDEETQYF
TRBJ2-6,TRBV4-1,CASSQNQGSGANVLTF
TRBJ2-2,TRBV25-1,CASGGQGASGELFF
TRBJ2-7,TRBV7-9,CASSPVQGYEQYF
TRBJ1-4,TRBV5-1,CASSDWGQGNEKLFF
TRBJ2-1,TRBV7-9,CASPQPLRQFF
TRBJ2-1,TRBV27,CASSAGSPYNEQFF
TRBJ2-1,TRBV6-1,CASSRTSGSNNEQFF
TRBJ2-2,TRBV25-1,CASSEWTSGGDTGELFF
TRBJ1-1,TRBV11-2,CASSLEVGGLNTEAFF
TRBJ2-7,TRBV5-5,CASSSYYEQYF
TRBJ2-7,TRBV29-1,CSVDLKGGYEQYF
TRBJ2-1,TRBV18,CASSPEMVGGGRSSYNEQFF
TRBJ2-2,TRBV3-1,CASSWATLAGPTGELFF
TRBJ2-7,TRBV9,CASSPRLAGVYDEQYF
TRBJ2-1,TRBV5-6,CASSFGGGLADYNEQFF
TRBJ2-1,TRBV9,CASTAGFSGDRNEQFF
TRBJ2-7,TRBV14,CASSLPGHKGLYEQYF
TRBJ2-1,TRBV7-9,CASSHLDGLRAEQFF